This T cell receptor (beta chain) was identified in a study of T cell changes during pregnancy in multiple sclerosis. Germline-derived CDR1 and CDR2 are MDHEN and SYDVKM. V was clipped by 2 bases and J by 3 bases; unmatched bases: 1. The CDR3 runs to 14 residues. Clones were sequenced by immunoSEQ multiplex PCR, and TCRdb holds only the in-frame ones, with some missing. Seen here are about 48,000 clones, around 92% observed once, and the top ten hold 0.9% to 1%. The chain joins TRBV28 to TRBJ2-7, with 10 bases aligning to TRBD2. Sequences were derived from CD4+ T cells from peripheral blood mononuclear cells, sampled in the second trimester of pregnancy. The receptor was isolated from a female donor in good health, enrolled as a control in a pregnancy study. The CDR3 here is CASSLLAGDYEQYF. The CDR3 DNA reads TGTGCCAGCAGTTTACTAGCGGGGGACTACGAGCAGTACTTC.